This T cell receptor (beta chain) was found in a study of blood T cells in healthy people across ages. Study-level findings and limits: Leaving the PBMCs unsorted stopped any conclusive comparison of naive versus antigen-experienced cells.

A second PCR of roughly 7 to 11 cycles used a sample-barcoded 5' primer and a J-beta primer mix. The template-switch adaptor was a 5' adaptor with 12 random nucleotides. It tagged each cDNA molecule. Researchers report that each sample yielded at least 3 million CDR3-containing paired-end reads. Each CDR3 protein is one row after TCRdb ran MiXCR on the 5' RACE reads. The sample records 800,000 to 950,000 distinct CDR3 sequences, roughly 52% being singletons. Per germline, CDR1 MNHNY and CDR2 SVGAGI (reference sequence). The CDR3 length is 12 residues. This clonotype was counted between two and nine times. Its antigen is unidentified.

Sequencing input: blood. The chain is built from TRBV6-6 and TRBJ1-5; TRBD1 might be the D (6 bases). This receptor was identified in a man aged 25-45 years in good health. Here the CDR3 DNA reads TGTGCAGCTAAGGGGGGCAATCAGCCCCAGCATTTT. This translates into CAAKGGNQPQHF.